These T cell receptor beta chains were read from a single sample in a study of human T cells and chemical hapten exposure. TCRdb redid the calling of the RACE reads with MiXCR, one entry per CDR3 protein. The table shows tens of thousands of distinct CDR3 sequences, with around 10% occurring only once. This sample comprised whole blood, obtained in connection with sensitization to the hapten diphenylcyclopropenone (DPC). These receptor sequences come from a middle-aged woman with alopecia areata. Some clones in this sample may be carry-over from other donors' samples. The CDR3 runs from the conserved cysteine through the conserved F or W. Each record gives: CDR3 protein, CDR3 DNA, V gene, clone size, D gene, J gene. The D gene is left open where the match is weak. The size entry is marked missing in some rows and otherwise reads once, few, many or a size class.

CDR3 protein: CSVGWDTASGANVLTF
CDR3 DNA: TGCAGCGTTGGTTGGGACACCGCCTCTGGGGCCAACGTCCTGACTTTC
V gene: TRBV29-1
clone size: NA
D gene: NA
J gene: TRBJ2-6

CDR3 protein: CSVDRAGVGYEQFF
CDR3 DNA: TGCAGCGTTGATAGAGCGGGAGTGGGGTATGAGCAGTTCTTC
V gene: TRBV29-1
clone size: NA
D gene: TRBD2
J gene: TRBJ2-1

CDR3 protein: CSALGPLAGGQVEQFF
CDR3 DNA: TGCAGTGCTTTGGGCCCACTAGCGGGAGGGCAAGTTGAGCAGTTCTTC
V gene: TRBV20-1
clone size: many
D gene: TRBD2
J gene: TRBJ2-1

CDR3 protein: CSVDRLAGQGTDTQYF
CDR3 DNA: TGCAGCGTTGACCGGCTAGCGGGGCAGGGCACAGATACGCAGTATTTT
V gene: TRBV29-1
clone size: NA
D gene: TRBD2
J gene: TRBJ2-3

CDR3 protein: CASSHRVTGELFF
CDR3 DNA: TGTGCCAGCAGCCACAGGGTCACCGGGGAGCTGTTTTTT
V gene: TRBV11-1
clone size: many
D gene: NA
J gene: TRBJ2-2

CDR3 protein: CASSYPQGMEETQYF
CDR3 DNA: TGTGCCAGCAGTTACCCACAGGGGATGGAAGAGACCCAGTACTTC
V gene: TRBV6-6
clone size: many
D gene: TRBD1
J gene: TRBJ2-5

CDR3 protein: CASSQDGRAEQYF
CDR3 DNA: TGCGCCAGCAGCCAAGACGGCAGGGCGGAGCAGTACTTC
V gene: TRBV4-3
clone size: NA
D gene: NA
J gene: TRBJ2-7

CDR3 protein: CSATTGGIGYNEQFF
CDR3 DNA: TGCAGTGCAACAACAGGGGGCATCGGCTACAATGAGCAGTTCTTC
V gene: TRBV20-1
clone size: few
D gene: TRBD1
J gene: TRBJ2-1

CDR3 protein: CASSQGDRGLAYADTQYF
CDR3 DNA: TGTGCCAGCAGCCAAGGAGACCGGGGACTAGCGTATGCAGATACGCAGTATTTT
V gene: TRBV3-1
clone size: many
D gene: TRBD2
J gene: TRBJ2-3

CDR3 protein: CASSLSGTGSYNEQFF
CDR3 DNA: TGTGCCAGCAGCTTATCCGGGACAGGGTCTTACAATGAGCAGTTCTTC
V gene: TRBV7-2
clone size: NA
D gene: TRBD1
J gene: TRBJ2-1

CDR3 protein: CASSLSSLRQGQKLYSGNTIYF
CDR3 DNA: TGTGCCAGCAGTTTATCTTCACTGCGACAGGGGCAAAAACTATACTCTGGAAACACCATATATTTT
V gene: TRBV27
clone size: few
D gene: TRBD1
J gene: TRBJ1-3

CDR3 protein: CASSYGLAAYEQYF
CDR3 DNA: TGTGCCAGCAGTTACGGACTAGCGGCGTACGAGCAGTACTTC
V gene: TRBV6-2/TRBV6-3
clone size: many
D gene: TRBD2
J gene: TRBJ2-7

CDR3 protein: CASSHGTTYEQYF
CDR3 DNA: TGTGCCAGCAGCCACGGGACTACCTACGAGCAGTACTTC
V gene: TRBV9
clone size: many
D gene: TRBD2
J gene: TRBJ2-7

CDR3 protein: CSVRQGAMDEQYF
CDR3 DNA: TGCAGCGTCCGACAGGGGGCTATGGACGAGCAGTACTTC
V gene: TRBV29-1
clone size: NA
D gene: TRBD1
J gene: TRBJ2-7

CDR3 protein: CASSLGQGSTDTQYF
CDR3 DNA: TGTGCCAGCAGCTTAGGACAGGGAAGCACAGATACGCAGTATTTT
V gene: TRBV7-9
clone size: many
D gene: TRBD1
J gene: TRBJ2-3

CDR3 protein: CASSPSDSPNYEQYF
CDR3 DNA: TGCGCCAGCAGCCCTTCGGACTCACCAAACTACGAGCAGTACTTC
V gene: TRBV4-1
clone size: NA
D gene: NA
J gene: TRBJ2-7

CDR3 protein: CASSPRTQETQYF
CDR3 DNA: TGCGCCAGCAGCCCTCGGACCCAAGAGACCCAGTACTTC
V gene: TRBV4-3
clone size: few
D gene: NA
J gene: TRBJ2-5

CDR3 protein: CATNLRGDNEQFF
CDR3 DNA: TGTGCCACCAACTTGCGTGGGGACAATGAGCAGTTCTTC
V gene: TRBV15
clone size: few
D gene: NA
J gene: TRBJ2-1

CDR3 protein: CAIGGRVAGYTF
CDR3 DNA: TGTGCCATCGGGGGGCGCGTCGCCGGCTACACCTTC
V gene: TRBV10-3
clone size: many
D gene: NA
J gene: TRBJ1-2

CDR3 protein: CASSLPAGLGANVLTF
CDR3 DNA: TGTGCCAGCTCACTCCCGGCGGGGCTCGGGGCCAACGTCCTGACTTTC
V gene: TRBV18
clone size: many
D gene: NA
J gene: TRBJ2-6

CDR3 protein: CASSPPGNEQFF
CDR3 DNA: TGTGCCAGCAGCCCCCCTGGTAATGAGCAGTTCTTC
V gene: TRBV28
clone size: NA
D gene: NA
J gene: TRBJ2-1

CDR3 protein: CSAPTGGDIQYF
CDR3 DNA: TGCAGTGCCCCCACGGGGGGGGACATTCAGTACTTC
V gene: TRBV20-1
clone size: NA
D gene: TRBD2
J gene: TRBJ2-4

CDR3 protein: CASSPRDGGTQYF
CDR3 DNA: TGTGCCAGCAGCCCACGGGACGGGGGGACCCAGTACTTC
V gene: TRBV11-2
clone size: NA
D gene: NA
J gene: TRBJ2-5

CDR3 protein: CASSEVGGHYEQYF
CDR3 DNA: TGTGCCAGCAGTGAAGTCGGGGGACACTACGAGCAGTACTTC
V gene: TRBV2
clone size: many
D gene: NA
J gene: TRBJ2-7